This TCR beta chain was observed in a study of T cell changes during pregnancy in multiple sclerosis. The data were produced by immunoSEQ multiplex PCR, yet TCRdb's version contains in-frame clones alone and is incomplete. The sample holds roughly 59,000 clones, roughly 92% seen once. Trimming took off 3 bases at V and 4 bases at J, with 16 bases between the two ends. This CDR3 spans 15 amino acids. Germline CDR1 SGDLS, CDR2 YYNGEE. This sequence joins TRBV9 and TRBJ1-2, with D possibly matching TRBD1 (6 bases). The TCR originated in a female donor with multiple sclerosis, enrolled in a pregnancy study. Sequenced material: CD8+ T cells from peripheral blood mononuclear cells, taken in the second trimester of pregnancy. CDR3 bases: TGTGCCAGCAGCGAGGGGGGGGGCGAGGGCTATGGCTACACCTTC. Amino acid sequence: CASSEGGGEGYGYTF.